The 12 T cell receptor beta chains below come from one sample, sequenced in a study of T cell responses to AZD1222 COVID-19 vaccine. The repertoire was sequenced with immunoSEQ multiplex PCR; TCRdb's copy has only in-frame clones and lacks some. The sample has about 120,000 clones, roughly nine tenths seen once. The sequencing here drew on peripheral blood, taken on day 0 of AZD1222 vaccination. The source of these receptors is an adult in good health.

The DNA of the CDR3 is TGTGCCAGCAGCGCGACTAGCGGGAGGGGCAATGAGCAGTTCTTC. Its translation is CASSATSGRGNEQFF. V gene TRBV5-6 combines with J gene TRBJ2-1, with 14 bases matching TRBD2. The CDR3 sequence is 15 residues long. Germline V lookup: CDR1 SGHDT, CDR2 YYEEEE. V lost 4 bases and J lost 6; bases outside the gene matches: 3.

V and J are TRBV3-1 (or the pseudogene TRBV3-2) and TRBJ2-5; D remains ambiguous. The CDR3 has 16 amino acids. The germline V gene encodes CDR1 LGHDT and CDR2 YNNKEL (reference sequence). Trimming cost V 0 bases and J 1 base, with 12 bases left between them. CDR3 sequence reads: CASSQDLKRTQETQYF. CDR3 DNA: TGTGCCAGCAGCCAAGATCTAAAGCGTACCCAAGAGACCCAGTACTTC.

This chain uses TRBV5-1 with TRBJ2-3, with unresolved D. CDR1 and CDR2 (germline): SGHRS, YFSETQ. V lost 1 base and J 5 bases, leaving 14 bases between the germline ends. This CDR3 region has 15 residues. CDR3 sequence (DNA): TGCGCCAGCAGCTTGTCTCTGGGGATAGTAGATACGCAGTATTTT. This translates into CASSLSLGIVDTQYF.

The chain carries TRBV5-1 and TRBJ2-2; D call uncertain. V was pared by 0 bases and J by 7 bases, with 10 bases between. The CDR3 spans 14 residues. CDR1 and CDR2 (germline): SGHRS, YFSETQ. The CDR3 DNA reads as TGCGCCAGCAGCTTGGTCCAGACTGGCGGGGAGCTGTTTTTT. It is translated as CASSLVQTGGELFF.

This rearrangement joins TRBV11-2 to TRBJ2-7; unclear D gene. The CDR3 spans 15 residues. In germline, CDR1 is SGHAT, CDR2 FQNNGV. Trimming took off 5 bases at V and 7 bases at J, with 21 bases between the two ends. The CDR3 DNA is TGTGCCAGCAGCCCAATCCGGACGCCGGTGGGAGAGCAGTACTTC. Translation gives CASSPIRTPVGEQYF.

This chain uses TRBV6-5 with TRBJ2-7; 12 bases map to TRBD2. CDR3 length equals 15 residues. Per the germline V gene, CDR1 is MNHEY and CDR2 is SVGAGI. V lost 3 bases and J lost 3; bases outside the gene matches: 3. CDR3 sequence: CASSYILAGGYEQYF. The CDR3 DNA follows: TGTGCCAGCAGTTATATACTAGCGGGGGGCTACGAGCAGTACTTC.

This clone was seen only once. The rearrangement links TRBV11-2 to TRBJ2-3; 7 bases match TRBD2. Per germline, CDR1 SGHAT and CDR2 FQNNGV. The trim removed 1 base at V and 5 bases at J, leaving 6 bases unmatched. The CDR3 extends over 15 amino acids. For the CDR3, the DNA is TGTGCCAGCAGCTTAGGGCGGGAGCGGGGAGATACGCAGTATTTT. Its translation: CASSLGRERGDTQYF.

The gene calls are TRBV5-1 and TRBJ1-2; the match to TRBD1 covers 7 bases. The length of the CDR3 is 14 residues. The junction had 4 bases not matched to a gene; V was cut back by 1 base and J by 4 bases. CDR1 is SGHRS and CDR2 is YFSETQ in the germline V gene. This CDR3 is CASSLTGDGYGYTF. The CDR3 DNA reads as TGCGCCAGCAGCTTGACAGGGGACGGCTATGGCTACACCTTC.

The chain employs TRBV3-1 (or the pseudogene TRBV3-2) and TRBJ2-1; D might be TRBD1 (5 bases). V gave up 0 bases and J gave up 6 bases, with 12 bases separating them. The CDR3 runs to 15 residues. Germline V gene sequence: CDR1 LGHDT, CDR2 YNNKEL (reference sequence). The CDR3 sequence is CASSQDFAGFNEQFF. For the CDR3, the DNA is TGTGCCAGCAGCCAAGATTTCGCAGGGTTCAATGAGCAGTTCTTC.

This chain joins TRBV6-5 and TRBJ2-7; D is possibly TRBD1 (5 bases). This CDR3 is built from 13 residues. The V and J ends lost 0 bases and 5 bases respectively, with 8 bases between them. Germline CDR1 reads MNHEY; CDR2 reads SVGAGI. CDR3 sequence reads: CASSYSTVHEQYF. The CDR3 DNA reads TGTGCCAGCAGTTACTCGACAGTACACGAGCAGTACTTC.

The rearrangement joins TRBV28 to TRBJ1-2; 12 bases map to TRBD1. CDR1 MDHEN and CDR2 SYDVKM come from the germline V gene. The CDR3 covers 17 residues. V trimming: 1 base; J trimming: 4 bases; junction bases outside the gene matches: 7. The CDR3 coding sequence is TGTGCCAGCAGTTTATTAGGACCGGGACAGGGGGCCTATGGCTACACCTTC. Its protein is CASSLLGPGQGAYGYTF.

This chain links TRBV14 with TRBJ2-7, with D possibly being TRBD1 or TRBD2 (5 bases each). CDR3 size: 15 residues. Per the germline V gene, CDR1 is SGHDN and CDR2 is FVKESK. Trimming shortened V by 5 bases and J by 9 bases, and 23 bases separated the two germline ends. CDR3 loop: CASSWAGTGGTGQYF. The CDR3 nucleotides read TGTGCCAGCAGCTGGGCCGGGACCGGTGGAACTGGGCAGTACTTC.